Listed below are T cell receptor beta chains from one sample, sequenced in a study of blood T cell repertoires in COVID-19. Measured with immunoSEQ multiplex PCR; TCRdb has only the in-frame clones, and not every one. This table has around 220,000 clones, around 87% appearing once. Sequenced sample: PBMCs or T cells enriched from blood (not recorded which). The receptor set was obtained from a man aged 25-45 years who had been exposed to COVID-19. CDR3s include the opening cysteine and the closing phenylalanine or tryptophan. D genes are given only for firm matches. Clone size appears in some rows only: once, few, many, or a class for an expanded clone.

size	V	D	J	DNA	CDR3
.	TRBV21-1	.	TRBJ2-5	TGTGCCAGCGGTTTGACTCGCCTCGGGACCCAGTACTTC	CASGLTRLGTQYF
.	TRBV18	.	TRBJ1-2	TGTGCCAGCTCACCACTCCCGGACATCACAGCTAACTATGGCTACACCTTC	CASSPLPDITANYGYTF
.	TRBV5-5	TRBD1	TRBJ1-2	TGTGCCAGCAGCCCGCGGACAGGGGACTATGGCTACACCTTC	CASSPRTGDYGYTF
.	TRBV5-1	TRBD2	TRBJ2-3	TGCGCCAGCAGCCTTATGACTAGCGGGGGAGATACGCAGTATTTT	CASSLMTSGGDTQYF
.	TRBV3-1/TRBV3-2	.	TRBJ2-3	TGTGCCAGCAGCCAAGGGGCCACAGATACGCAGTATTTT	CASSQGATDTQYF
.	TRBV15	.	TRBJ2-7	TGTGCCACCAGCAGAGACGGCGGGGAAGTTTACGAGCAGTACTTC	CATSRDGGEVYEQYF
.	TRBV7-2	TRBD2	TRBJ2-1	TGTGCCAGCAGCTTCGGAGCGGGATTTGGTGAGCAGTTCTTC	CASSFGAGFGEQFF
few	TRBV19	TRBD1	TRBJ1-4	TGTGCCAGTAGTATCGGGACAGGCCCTAATGAAAAACTGTTTTTT	CASSIGTGPNEKLFF
.	TRBV4-2	.	TRBJ2-3	TGTGCCAGCAGCCCGGCTAGCAGTTCGGGGTCGGGCACAGATACGCAGTATTTT	CASSPASSSGSGTDTQYF
.	TRBV10-3	TRBD2	TRBJ2-2	TGTGCCATCAGTGAGGCTAGCGGGACCGGGGAGCTGTTTTTT	CAISEASGTGELFF
.	TRBV5-1	TRBD2	TRBJ2-7	TGCGCCAGCCGGGGGGGAGGGATCTCCTACGAGCAGTACTTC	CASRGGGISYEQYF
.	TRBV12-3/TRBV12-4	.	TRBJ2-7	TGTGCCAGCAGCCTCCGGGGTAATGAGCAGTACTTC	CASSLRGNEQYF
.	TRBV5-1	TRBD1	TRBJ1-6	TGCGCCAGCAGCGCGGGACAGGGGGGAAATTCACCCCTCCACTTT	CASSAGQGGNSPLHF
.	TRBV27	TRBD1	TRBJ1-5	TGTGCCAGCAGTTCGAACAGCCGGGACAGGGGGAATCAGCCCCAGCATTTT	CASSSNSRDRGNQPQHF
.	TRBV1	.	TRBJ2-5	TGCACCAGCAGCCAAGCGTTAGCGGGGCTAATCCAAGAGACCCAGTACTTC	CTSSQALAGLIQETQYF
.	TRBV5-6	.	TRBJ2-3	TGTGCCAGCAGCTCCCCCTCCAGCACAGATACGCAGTATTTT	CASSSPSSTDTQYF
few	TRBV29-1	TRBD1	TRBJ2-7	TGCAGCGTAGTGGGACAGGGGATCTCCTACGAGCAGTACTTC	CSVVGQGISYEQYF
.	TRBV7-2	.	TRBJ2-2	TGTGCCAGCACTTTCAGAAACAGGGTTCGCGGGGAGCTGTTTTTT	CASTFRNRVRGELFF
.	TRBV6-5	.	TRBJ1-1	TGTGCCAGCAGTTACGGCAGGGCGAACACTGAAGCTTTCTTT	CASSYGRANTEAFF
.	TRBV14	TRBD2	TRBJ2-3	TGTGCCAGCAGTCCGGGGCTAGCGGGGGGGAAACGCACAGATACGCAGTATTTT	CASSPGLAGGKRTDTQYF
.	TRBV3-1/TRBV3-2	.	TRBJ2-3	TGTGCCAGCAGCCCTACAGGGAGTTTGATCACAGATACGCAGTATTTT	CASSPTGSLITDTQYF
.	TRBV6-2/TRBV6-3	.	TRBJ2-1	TGTGCCAGCAGTTTCCTAGATGAGCAGTTCTTC	CASSFLDEQFF
.	TRBV4-1	TRBD2	TRBJ2-3	TGCGCCAGCAGCCACTTCGGGGGGGGAGATACGCAGTATTTT	CASSHFGGGDTQYF
.	TRBV6-5	.	TRBJ1-2	TGTGCCAGCAGTCTCGGGACTACCTCGGGGTATGGCTACACCTTC	CASSLGTTSGYGYTF
.	TRBV5-5	TRBD1	TRBJ1-2	TGTGCCAGCAGCCAGGGGGGTAATGGCTACACCTTC	CASSQGGNGYTF
.	TRBV6-5	.	TRBJ1-2	TGTGCCAGCAGGCAGGGGACCACGGACTATGGCTACACCTTC	CASRQGTTDYGYTF
.	TRBV7-8	.	TRBJ2-2	TGTGCCAGCAGCCCCGGGCCGGGGTTAATTGGGGAGCTGTTTTTT	CASSPGPGLIGELFF
once	TRBV7-2	.	TRBJ1-4	TGTGCCAGCAGCATACAAGCAACTAATGAAAAACTGTTTTTT	CASSIQATNEKLFF
.	TRBV5-6	TRBD1	TRBJ2-7	TGTGCCAGCAGCTTGGGGGCTTCAACAGGGGCGTACTACGAGCAGTACTTC	CASSLGASTGAYYEQYF
.	TRBV18	TRBD2	TRBJ2-2	TGTGCCAGCTCAGAGTACACGGCCGGGGGGACCGGGGAGCTGTTTTTT	CASSEYTAGGTGELFF
.	TRBV6-5	.	TRBJ2-1	TGTGCCAGCAGTCCCGGTCCCTACAATGAGCAGTTCTTC	CASSPGPYNEQFF